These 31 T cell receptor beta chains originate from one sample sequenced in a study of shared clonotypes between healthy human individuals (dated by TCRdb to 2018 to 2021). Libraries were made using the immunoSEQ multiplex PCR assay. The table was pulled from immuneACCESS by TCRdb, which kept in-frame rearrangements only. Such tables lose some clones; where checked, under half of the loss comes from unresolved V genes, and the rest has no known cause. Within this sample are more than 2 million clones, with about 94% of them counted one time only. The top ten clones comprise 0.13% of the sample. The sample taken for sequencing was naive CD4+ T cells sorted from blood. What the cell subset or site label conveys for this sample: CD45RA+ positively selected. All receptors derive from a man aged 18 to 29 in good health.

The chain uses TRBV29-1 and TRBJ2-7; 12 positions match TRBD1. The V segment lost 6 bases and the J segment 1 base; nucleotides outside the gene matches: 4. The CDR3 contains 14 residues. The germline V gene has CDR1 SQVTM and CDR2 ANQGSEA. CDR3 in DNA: TGCAGCGTGCCGGGACAGGGGGCATCCTACGAGCAGTACTTC. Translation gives CSVPGQGASYEQYF.

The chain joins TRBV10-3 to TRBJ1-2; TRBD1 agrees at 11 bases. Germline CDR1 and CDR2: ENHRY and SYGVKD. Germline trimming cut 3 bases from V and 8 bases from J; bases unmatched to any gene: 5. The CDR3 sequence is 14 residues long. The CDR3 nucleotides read TGTGCCATCAGTGATGGACAGGGGGCGAAAGGCTACACCTTC. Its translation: CAISDGQGAKGYTF.

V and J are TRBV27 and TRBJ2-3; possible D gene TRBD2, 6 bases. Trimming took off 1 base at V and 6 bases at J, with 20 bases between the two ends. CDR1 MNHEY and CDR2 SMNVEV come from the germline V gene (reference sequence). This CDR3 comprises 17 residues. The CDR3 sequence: CASSLYRLAFPLDTQYF. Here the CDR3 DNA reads TGTGCCAGCAGTTTATACCGGCTAGCGTTCCCATTGGATACGCAGTATTTT.

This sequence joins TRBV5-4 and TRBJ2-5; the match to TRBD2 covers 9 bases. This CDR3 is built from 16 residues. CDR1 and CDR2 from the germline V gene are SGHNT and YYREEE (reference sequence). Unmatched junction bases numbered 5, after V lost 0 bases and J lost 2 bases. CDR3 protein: CASSLDLAGLQETQYF. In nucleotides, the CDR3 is TGTGCCAGCAGCTTGGACCTAGCGGGGTTACAAGAGACCCAGTACTTC.

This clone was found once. This chain's CDR3 is CASSIFGQPVMNTEAFF. CDR3 DNA sequence: TGTGCCAGTAGTATTTTCGGACAGCCAGTCATGAACACTGAAGCTTTCTTT. V usage is TRBV19 and J usage is TRBJ1-1; D may be TRBD1 (6 bases). The ends were cut back, 3 bases at V and 0 bases at J, with 17 bases in the middle. From germline, CDR1 is LNHDA and CDR2 SQIVND (reference sequence). The CDR3 is 17 residues long.

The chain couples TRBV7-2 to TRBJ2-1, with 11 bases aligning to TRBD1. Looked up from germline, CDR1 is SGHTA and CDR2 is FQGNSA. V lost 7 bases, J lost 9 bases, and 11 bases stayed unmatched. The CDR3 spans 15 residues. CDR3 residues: CASNPGTGGGVEQFF. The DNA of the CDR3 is TGTGCCAGCAACCCCGGGACAGGGGGTGGGGTTGAGCAGTTCTTC.

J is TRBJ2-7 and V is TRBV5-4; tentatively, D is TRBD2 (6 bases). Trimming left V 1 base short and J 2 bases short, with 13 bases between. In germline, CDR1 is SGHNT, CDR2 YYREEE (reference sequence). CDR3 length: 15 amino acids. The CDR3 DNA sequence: TGTGCCAGCAGCTTGACGCAGGGAGGCCCCTACGAGCAGTACTTC. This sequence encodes CASSLTQGGPYEQYF.

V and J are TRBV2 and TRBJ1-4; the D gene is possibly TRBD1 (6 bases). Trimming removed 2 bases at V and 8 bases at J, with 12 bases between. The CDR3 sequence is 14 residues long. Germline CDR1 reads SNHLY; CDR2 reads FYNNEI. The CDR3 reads CASSETGFREKLFF. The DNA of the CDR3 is TGTGCCAGCAGTGAAACAGGGTTTAGGGAAAAACTGTTTTTT.

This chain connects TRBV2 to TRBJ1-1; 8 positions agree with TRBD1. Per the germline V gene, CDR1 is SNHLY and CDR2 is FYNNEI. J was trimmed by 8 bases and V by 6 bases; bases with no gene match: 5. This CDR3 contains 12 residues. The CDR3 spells CASRADRGEAFF. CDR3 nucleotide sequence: TGTGCCAGCAGGGCCGACAGGGGAGAAGCTTTCTTT.

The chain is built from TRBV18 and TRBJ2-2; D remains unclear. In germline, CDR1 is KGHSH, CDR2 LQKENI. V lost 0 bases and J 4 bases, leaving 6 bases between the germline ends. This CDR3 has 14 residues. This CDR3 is CASSPPSVTGELFF. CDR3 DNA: TGTGCCAGCTCACCACCTTCAGTCACCGGGGAGCTGTTTTTT.

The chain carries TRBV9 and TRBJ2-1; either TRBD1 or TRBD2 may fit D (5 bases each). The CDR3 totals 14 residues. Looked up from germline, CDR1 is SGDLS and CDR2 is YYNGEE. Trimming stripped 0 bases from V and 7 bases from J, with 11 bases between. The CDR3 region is CASSVEGTINEQFF. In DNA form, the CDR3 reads TGTGCCAGCAGCGTAGAGGGGACGATAAATGAGCAGTTCTTC.

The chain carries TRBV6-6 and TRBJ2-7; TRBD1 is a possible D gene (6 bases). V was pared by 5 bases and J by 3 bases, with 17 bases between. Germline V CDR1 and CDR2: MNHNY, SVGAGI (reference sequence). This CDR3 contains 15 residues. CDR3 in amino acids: CASSRGTKHLYEQYF. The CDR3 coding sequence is TGTGCCAGCAGTCGTGGGACAAAACATCTCTACGAGCAGTACTTC.

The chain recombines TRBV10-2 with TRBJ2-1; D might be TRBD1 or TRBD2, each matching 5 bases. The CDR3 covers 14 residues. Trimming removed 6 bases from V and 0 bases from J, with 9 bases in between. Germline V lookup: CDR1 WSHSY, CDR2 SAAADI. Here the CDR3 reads CASRGRDSYNEQFF. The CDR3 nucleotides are TGCGCCAGCAGGGGACGCGACTCCTACAATGAGCAGTTCTTC.

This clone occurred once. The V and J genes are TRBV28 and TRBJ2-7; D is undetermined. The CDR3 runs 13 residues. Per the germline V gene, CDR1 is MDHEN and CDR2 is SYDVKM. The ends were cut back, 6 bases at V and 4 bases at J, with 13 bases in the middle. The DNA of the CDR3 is TGTGCCAGCAGCGGTTTTCTAACATACGAGCAGTACTTC. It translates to CASSGFLTYEQYF. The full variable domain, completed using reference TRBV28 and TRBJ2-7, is DVKVTQSSRYLVKRTGEKVFLECVQDMDHENMFWYRQDPGLGLRLIYFSYDVKMKEKGDIPEGYSVSREKKERFSLILESASTNQTSMYLCASSGFLTYEQYFGPGTRLTVT.

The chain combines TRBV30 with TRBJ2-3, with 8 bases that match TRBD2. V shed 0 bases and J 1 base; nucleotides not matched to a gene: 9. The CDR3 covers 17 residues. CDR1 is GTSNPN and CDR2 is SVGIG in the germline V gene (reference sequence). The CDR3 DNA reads TGTGCCTGGAGTGTAGGACGGGGGGGCATAGGCACAGATACGCAGTATTTT. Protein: CAWSVGRGGIGTDTQYF.

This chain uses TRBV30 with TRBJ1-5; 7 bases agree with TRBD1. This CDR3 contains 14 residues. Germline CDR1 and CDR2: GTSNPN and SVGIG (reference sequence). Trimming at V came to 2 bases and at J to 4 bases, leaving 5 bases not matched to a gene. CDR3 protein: CAWSTGTANQPQHF. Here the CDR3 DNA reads TGTGCCTGGAGTACCGGGACAGCGAATCAGCCCCAGCATTTT. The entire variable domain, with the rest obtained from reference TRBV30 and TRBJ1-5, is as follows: SQTIHQWPATLVQPVGSPLSLECTVEGTSNPNLYWYRQAAGRGLQLLFYSVGIGQISSEVPQNLSASRPQDRQFILSSKKLLLSDSGFYLCAWSTGTANQPQHFGDGTRLSIL.

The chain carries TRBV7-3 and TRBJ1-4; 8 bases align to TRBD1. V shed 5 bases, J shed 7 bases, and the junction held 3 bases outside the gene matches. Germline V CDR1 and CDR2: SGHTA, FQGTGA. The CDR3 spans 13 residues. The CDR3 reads CASSLGTGEKLFF. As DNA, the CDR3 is TGTGCCAGCAGCCTCGGGACAGGTGAAAAACTGTTTTTT.

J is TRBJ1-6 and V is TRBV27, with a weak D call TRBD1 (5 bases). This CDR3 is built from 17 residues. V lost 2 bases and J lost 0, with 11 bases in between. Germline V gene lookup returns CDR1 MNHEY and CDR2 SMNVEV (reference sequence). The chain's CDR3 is CASSLKQGGSYNSPLHF. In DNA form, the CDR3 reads TGTGCCAGCAGTTTAAAGCAGGGTGGCTCCTATAATTCACCCCTCCACTTT.

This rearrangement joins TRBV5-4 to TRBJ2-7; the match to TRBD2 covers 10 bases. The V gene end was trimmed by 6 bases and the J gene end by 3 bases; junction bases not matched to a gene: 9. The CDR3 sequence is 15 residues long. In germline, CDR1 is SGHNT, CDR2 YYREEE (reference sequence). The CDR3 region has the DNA TGTGCCAGCACTACTCAAGGGACTAGCGACTACGAGCAGTACTTC. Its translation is CASTTQGTSDYEQYF.

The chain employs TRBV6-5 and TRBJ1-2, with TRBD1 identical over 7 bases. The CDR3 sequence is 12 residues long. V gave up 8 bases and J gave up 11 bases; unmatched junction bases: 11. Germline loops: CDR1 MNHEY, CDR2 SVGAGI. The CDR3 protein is CASASGGDLYTF. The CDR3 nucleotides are TGTGCCAGCGCGTCAGGGGGTGACCTATACACCTTC.

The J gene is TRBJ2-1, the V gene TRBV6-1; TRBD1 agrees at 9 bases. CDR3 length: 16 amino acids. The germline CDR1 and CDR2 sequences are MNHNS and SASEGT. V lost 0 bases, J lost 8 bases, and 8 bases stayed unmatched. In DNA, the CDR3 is TGTGCCAGCAGTGAAGCGTTCTGGACAGGGGTCCATGAGCAGTTCTTC. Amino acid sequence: CASSEAFWTGVHEQFF.

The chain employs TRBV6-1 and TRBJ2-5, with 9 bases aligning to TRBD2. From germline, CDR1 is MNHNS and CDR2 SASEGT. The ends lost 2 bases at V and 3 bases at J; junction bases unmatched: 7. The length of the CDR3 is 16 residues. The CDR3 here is CASSEFTGTSKETQYF. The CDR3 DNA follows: TGTGCCAGCAGTGAATTTACCGGGACTAGCAAAGAGACCCAGTACTTC.

The CDR3 coding sequence is TGTGCCAGCAGCCCGACGGGACAGGGGGCGAATGAGCAGTACTTC. Amino acid sequence: CASSPTGQGANEQYF. The chain is built from TRBV7-3 and TRBJ2-7, with 12 bases identical to TRBD1. CDR1 and CDR2 (germline): SGHTA, FQGTGA. CDR3 length: 15 residues. The junction had 9 bases not matched to a gene; V was cut back by 5 bases and J by 7 bases.

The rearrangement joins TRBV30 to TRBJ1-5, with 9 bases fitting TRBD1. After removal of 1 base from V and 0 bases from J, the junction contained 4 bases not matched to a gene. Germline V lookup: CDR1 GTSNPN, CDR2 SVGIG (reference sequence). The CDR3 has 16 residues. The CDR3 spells CAWSEDRGVSNQPQHF. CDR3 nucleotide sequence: TGTGCCTGGAGTGAGGACAGGGGAGTTAGCAATCAGCCCCAGCATTTT.

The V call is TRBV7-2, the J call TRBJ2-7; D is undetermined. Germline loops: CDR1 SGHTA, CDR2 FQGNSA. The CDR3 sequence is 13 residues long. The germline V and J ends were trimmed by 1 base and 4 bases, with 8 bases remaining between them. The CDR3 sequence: CASSLGATYEQYF. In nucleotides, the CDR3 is TGTGCCAGCAGCTTAGGTGCGACTTACGAGCAGTACTTC.

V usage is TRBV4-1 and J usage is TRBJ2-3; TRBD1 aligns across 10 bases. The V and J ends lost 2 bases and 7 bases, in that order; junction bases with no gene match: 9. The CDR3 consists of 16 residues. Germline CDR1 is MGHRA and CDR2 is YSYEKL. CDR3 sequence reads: CASSQPRQGAGNTQYF. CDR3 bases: TGCGCCAGCAGCCAACCCCGACAGGGGGCGGGAAATACGCAGTATTTT.

The CDR3 loop reads CASSLGTGKQFF. CDR3 nucleotide sequence: TGCGCCAGCAGCTTGGGTACAGGCAAGCAGTTCTTC. The gene calls are TRBV5-1 and TRBJ2-1; TRBD1 might be the D (5 bases). Germline V gives CDR1 SGHRS, CDR2 YFSETQ. Trimming took off 0 bases at V and 11 bases at J, with 9 bases between the two ends. There are 12 residues in the CDR3.

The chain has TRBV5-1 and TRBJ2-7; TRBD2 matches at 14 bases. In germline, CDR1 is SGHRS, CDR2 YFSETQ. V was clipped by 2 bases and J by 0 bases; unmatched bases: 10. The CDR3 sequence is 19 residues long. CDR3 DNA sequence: TGCGCCAGCAGCTTCGCCGTCCCGGGACTAGCGGGGGACTCCTACGAGCAGTACTTC. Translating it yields CASSFAVPGLAGDSYEQYF.

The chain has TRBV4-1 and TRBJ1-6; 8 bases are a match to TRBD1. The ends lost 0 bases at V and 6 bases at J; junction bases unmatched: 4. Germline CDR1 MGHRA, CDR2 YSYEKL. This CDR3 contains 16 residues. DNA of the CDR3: TGCGCCAGCAGCCAAGACCCAACAGGGGGTAATTCACCCCTCCACTTT. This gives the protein CASSQDPTGGNSPLHF.

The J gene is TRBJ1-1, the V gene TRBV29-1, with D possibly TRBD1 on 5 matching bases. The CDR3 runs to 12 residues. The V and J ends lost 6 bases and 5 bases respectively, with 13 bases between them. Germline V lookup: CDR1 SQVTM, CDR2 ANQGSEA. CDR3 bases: TGCAGCGTCCAAAGGGGCTCGACTGAAGCTTTCTTT. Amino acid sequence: CSVQRGSTEAFF.

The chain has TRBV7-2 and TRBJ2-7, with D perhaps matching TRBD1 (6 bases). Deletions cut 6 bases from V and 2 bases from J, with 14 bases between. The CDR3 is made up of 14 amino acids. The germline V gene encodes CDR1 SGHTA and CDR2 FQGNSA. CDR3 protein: CASRRLGQTYEQYF. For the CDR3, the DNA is TGTGCCAGCAGAAGGTTAGGACAGACCTACGAGCAGTACTTC.